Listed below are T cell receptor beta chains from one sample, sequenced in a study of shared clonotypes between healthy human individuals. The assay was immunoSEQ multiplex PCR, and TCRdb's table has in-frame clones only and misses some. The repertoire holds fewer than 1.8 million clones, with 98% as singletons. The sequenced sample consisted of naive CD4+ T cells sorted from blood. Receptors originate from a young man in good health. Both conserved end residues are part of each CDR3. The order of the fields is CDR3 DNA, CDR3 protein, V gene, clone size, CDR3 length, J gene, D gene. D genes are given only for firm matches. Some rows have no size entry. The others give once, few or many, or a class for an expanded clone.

CDR3 DNA: TGTGCCATCAGTGTTTCAACGGGGAACACTGAAGCTTTCTTT; CDR3 protein: CAISVSTGNTEAFF; V gene: TRBV10-3; clone size: .; CDR3 length: 14; J gene: TRBJ1-1; D gene: .
CDR3 DNA: TGTGCCAGCAGCTTGAGGGGGACTAGGTCCTACGAGCAGTACTTC; CDR3 protein: CASSLRGTRSYEQYF; V gene: TRBV5-4; clone size: once; CDR3 length: 15; J gene: TRBJ2-7; D gene: TRBD2
CDR3 DNA: TGCGCCAGCAGCCTAGCGGGGAGCTCCTACAATGAGCAGTTCTTC; CDR3 protein: CASSLAGSSYNEQFF; V gene: TRBV5-1; clone size: .; CDR3 length: 15; J gene: TRBJ2-1; D gene: TRBD2
CDR3 DNA: TGTGCCAGCAGTCCCGACACCGATCAGCCCCAGCATTTT; CDR3 protein: CASSPDTDQPQHF; V gene: TRBV2; clone size: .; CDR3 length: 13; J gene: TRBJ1-5; D gene: .
CDR3 DNA: TGTGCCAGCAGCGTAATCCCGGCTAGCAGGGATACGCAGTATTTT; CDR3 protein: CASSVIPASRDTQYF; V gene: TRBV9; clone size: .; CDR3 length: 15; J gene: TRBJ2-3; D gene: .
CDR3 DNA: TGCAGTGCTAGTGTATTGGATGAGCAGTTCTTC; CDR3 protein: CSASVLDEQFF; V gene: TRBV20-1; clone size: .; CDR3 length: 11; J gene: TRBJ2-1; D gene: .
CDR3 DNA: TGTGCCAGCAGCCGTAGCCCGACAGGGTCCTCGGATACGCAGTATTTT; CDR3 protein: CASSRSPTGSSDTQYF; V gene: TRBV11-2; clone size: .; CDR3 length: 16; J gene: TRBJ2-3; D gene: TRBD1
CDR3 DNA: TGTGCCAGCAGCAAAGGAGGGACTAGCGGGAGGTGGAACACCGGGGAGCTGTTTTTT; CDR3 protein: CASSKGGTSGRWNTGELFF; V gene: TRBV9; clone size: .; CDR3 length: 19; J gene: TRBJ2-2; D gene: TRBD2
CDR3 DNA: TGTGCCAGCACCTTAGCGGGACCCTCGTGGAATGAGCAGTTCTTC; CDR3 protein: CASTLAGPSWNEQFF; V gene: TRBV28; clone size: once; CDR3 length: 15; J gene: TRBJ2-1; D gene: TRBD2
CDR3 DNA: TGTGCCAGCAGCCGGGGGACAGCCGAAAAACTGTTTTTT; CDR3 protein: CASSRGTAEKLFF; V gene: TRBV5-5; clone size: .; CDR3 length: 13; J gene: TRBJ1-4; D gene: TRBD1
CDR3 DNA: TGTGCCAGCAGCAGAACGGGACTAGCGGGAGCTGTCTACGAGCAGTACTTC; CDR3 protein: CASSRTGLAGAVYEQYF; V gene: TRBV13; clone size: .; CDR3 length: 17; J gene: TRBJ2-7; D gene: TRBD2
CDR3 DNA: TGTGCCAGCACTCCGAGCATTAACACTGAAGCTTTCTTT; CDR3 protein: CASTPSINTEAFF; V gene: TRBV2; clone size: .; CDR3 length: 13; J gene: TRBJ1-1; D gene: .
CDR3 DNA: TGTGCCAGCAGCGTAGGCGGGCAGGGATACTACGAGCAGTACTTC; CDR3 protein: CASSVGGQGYYEQYF; V gene: TRBV9; clone size: .; CDR3 length: 15; J gene: TRBJ2-7; D gene: .
CDR3 DNA: TGTGCCAGCAGCTTAGTTGGCCGTGGGAGTTACGAGCAGTACTTC; CDR3 protein: CASSLVGRGSYEQYF; V gene: TRBV7-2; clone size: .; CDR3 length: 15; J gene: TRBJ2-7; D gene: .
CDR3 DNA: TGTGCCAGCAGCGGGGGGGACAGGGCGCATGAGCAGTTCTTC; CDR3 protein: CASSGGDRAHEQFF; V gene: TRBV6-4; clone size: .; CDR3 length: 14; J gene: TRBJ2-1; D gene: .
CDR3 DNA: TGTGCCAGCAGCACCGCATTCCCGGGCACCAGCATAGGCCGTACAGATACGCAGTATTTT; CDR3 protein: CASSTAFPGTSIGRTDTQYF; V gene: TRBV7-6; clone size: .; CDR3 length: 20; J gene: TRBJ2-3; D gene: .
CDR3 DNA: TGCGCCAGCAGTGCGTCACCCTCTGGGGCCAACGTCCTGACTTTC; CDR3 protein: CASSASPSGANVLTF; V gene: TRBV10-1; clone size: .; CDR3 length: 15; J gene: TRBJ2-6; D gene: .
CDR3 DNA: TGCGCCAGCAGAATAGCGGGAGGTGTATCCTACAATGAGCAGTTCTTC; CDR3 protein: CASRIAGGVSYNEQFF; V gene: TRBV10-2; clone size: .; CDR3 length: 16; J gene: TRBJ2-1; D gene: TRBD2
CDR3 DNA: TGTGCCAGCAGCTTAGACGGCCCCACAGATACGCAGTATTTT; CDR3 protein: CASSLDGPTDTQYF; V gene: TRBV7-9; clone size: .; CDR3 length: 14; J gene: TRBJ2-3; D gene: .
CDR3 DNA: TGTGCCAGCAGTTTATTGTCTAGCGGATTCTCCTACGAGCAGTACTTC; CDR3 protein: CASSLLSSGFSYEQYF; V gene: TRBV28; clone size: .; CDR3 length: 16; J gene: TRBJ2-7; D gene: TRBD2
CDR3 DNA: TGTGCCAGCAGCTTAGGGGGGTGGCGGGAGACCCAGTACTTC; CDR3 protein: CASSLGGWRETQYF; V gene: TRBV7-2; clone size: many; CDR3 length: 14; J gene: TRBJ2-5; D gene: .
CDR3 DNA: TGTGCCAGCACCCGGACAGCATACAATGAGCAGTTCTTC; CDR3 protein: CASTRTAYNEQFF; V gene: TRBV11-2; clone size: .; CDR3 length: 13; J gene: TRBJ2-1; D gene: .
CDR3 DNA: TGCAGCGTCCCAAGAGTAGGCGAGACCCAGTACTTC; CDR3 protein: CSVPRVGETQYF; V gene: TRBV29-1; clone size: .; CDR3 length: 12; J gene: TRBJ2-5; D gene: .
CDR3 DNA: TGTGCCAGCAGCTTAGTGGCCGCCGGGGGGGCCTCCTACGAGCAGTACTTC; CDR3 protein: CASSLVAAGGASYEQYF; V gene: TRBV7-8; clone size: .; CDR3 length: 17; J gene: TRBJ2-7; D gene: TRBD2
CDR3 DNA: TGTGCCAGCAGACTTACAGGGGCAGGGAGAGGCTACACCTTC; CDR3 protein: CASRLTGAGRGYTF; V gene: TRBV11-2; clone size: .; CDR3 length: 14; J gene: TRBJ1-2; D gene: TRBD1
CDR3 DNA: TGTGCCAGTAGGGGGACAGGGGCCAACGTCCTGACTTTC; CDR3 protein: CASRGTGANVLTF; V gene: TRBV19; clone size: .; CDR3 length: 13; J gene: TRBJ2-6; D gene: .
CDR3 DNA: TGTGCCACCAGCAGAGATAGAGTTGGGCGACAAGAGACCCAGTACTTC; CDR3 protein: CATSRDRVGRQETQYF; V gene: TRBV15; clone size: .; CDR3 length: 16; J gene: TRBJ2-5; D gene: .
CDR3 DNA: TGCGCCAGCAGCTTTCCTAGGACTAGCGGGAGCAACTCCGGGGAGCTGTTTTTT; CDR3 protein: CASSFPRTSGSNSGELFF; V gene: TRBV5-1; clone size: .; CDR3 length: 18; J gene: TRBJ2-2; D gene: TRBD2
CDR3 DNA: TGCGCCAGCAGCCCCCGCCAGGGCGGCTATGGCTACACCTTC; CDR3 protein: CASSPRQGGYGYTF; V gene: TRBV5-1; clone size: .; CDR3 length: 14; J gene: TRBJ1-2; D gene: .
CDR3 DNA: TGTGCCAGCAGTGTCTTCCAACCCACCCGAGGATTGAACACTGAAGCTTTCTTT; CDR3 protein: CASSVFQPTRGLNTEAFF; V gene: TRBV2; clone size: .; CDR3 length: 18; J gene: TRBJ1-1; D gene: .
CDR3 DNA: TGTGCCAGCTCAGGGGGGGACTATTCCTACGAGCAGTACTTC; CDR3 protein: CASSGGDYSYEQYF; V gene: TRBV18; clone size: once; CDR3 length: 14; J gene: TRBJ2-7; D gene: TRBD2
CDR3 DNA: TGTGCCAGCTCAAGTCCAGCGGGAGTAGGGGATACGCAGTATTTT; CDR3 protein: CASSSPAGVGDTQYF; V gene: TRBV18; clone size: .; CDR3 length: 15; J gene: TRBJ2-3; D gene: TRBD2
CDR3 DNA: TGTGCCAGCAGCCAAGAACCCCCAGATACGCAGTATTTT; CDR3 protein: CASSQEPPDTQYF; V gene: TRBV14; clone size: once; CDR3 length: 13; J gene: TRBJ2-3; D gene: .
CDR3 DNA: TGTGCCAGCAGTTTTGGCAGGGGGTCCCCCGTCCTGACTTTC; CDR3 protein: CASSFGRGSPVLTF; V gene: TRBV6-5; clone size: .; CDR3 length: 14; J gene: TRBJ2-6; D gene: TRBD1
CDR3 DNA: TGTGCCAGCAGCCAACCGGGACAGGGCAATCAGCCCCAGCATTTT; CDR3 protein: CASSQPGQGNQPQHF; V gene: TRBV7-9; clone size: .; CDR3 length: 15; J gene: TRBJ1-5; D gene: TRBD1
CDR3 DNA: TGTGCCAGCAGTCCAGGTCCCTACGAGCAGTACTTC; CDR3 protein: CASSPGPYEQYF; V gene: TRBV28; clone size: .; CDR3 length: 12; J gene: TRBJ2-7; D gene: .
CDR3 DNA: TGTGCCAGCAGCTTACAGGTGAACACTGAAGCTTTCTTT; CDR3 protein: CASSLQVNTEAFF; V gene: TRBV7-8; clone size: .; CDR3 length: 13; J gene: TRBJ1-1; D gene: .
CDR3 DNA: TGTGCCACCAGCGGTCGGAGCACAGATACGCAGTATTTT; CDR3 protein: CATSGRSTDTQYF; V gene: TRBV15; clone size: .; CDR3 length: 13; J gene: TRBJ2-3; D gene: .